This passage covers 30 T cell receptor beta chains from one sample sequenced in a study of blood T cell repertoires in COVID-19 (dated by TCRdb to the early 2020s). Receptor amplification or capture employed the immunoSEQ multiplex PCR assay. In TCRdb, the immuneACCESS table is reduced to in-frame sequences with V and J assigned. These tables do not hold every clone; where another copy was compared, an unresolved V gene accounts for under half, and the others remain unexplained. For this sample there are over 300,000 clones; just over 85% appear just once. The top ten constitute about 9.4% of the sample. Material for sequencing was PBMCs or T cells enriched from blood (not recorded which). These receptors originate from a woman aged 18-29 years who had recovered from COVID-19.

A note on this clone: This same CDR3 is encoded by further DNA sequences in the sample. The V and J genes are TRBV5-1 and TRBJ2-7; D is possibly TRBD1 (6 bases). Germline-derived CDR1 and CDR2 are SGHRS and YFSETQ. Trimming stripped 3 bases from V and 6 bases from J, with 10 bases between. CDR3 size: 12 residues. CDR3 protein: CASSSTGTEQYF. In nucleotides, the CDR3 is TGCGCCAGCAGCTCCACAGGGACCGAGCAGTACTTC.

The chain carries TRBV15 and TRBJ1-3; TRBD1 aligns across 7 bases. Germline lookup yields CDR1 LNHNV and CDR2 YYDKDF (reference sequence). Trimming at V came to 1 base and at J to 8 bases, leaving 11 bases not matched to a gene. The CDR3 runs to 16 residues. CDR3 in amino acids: CATSRGQGYQGDTIYF. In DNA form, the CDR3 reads TGTGCCACCAGCAGAGGACAGGGCTATCAGGGGGACACCATATATTTT.

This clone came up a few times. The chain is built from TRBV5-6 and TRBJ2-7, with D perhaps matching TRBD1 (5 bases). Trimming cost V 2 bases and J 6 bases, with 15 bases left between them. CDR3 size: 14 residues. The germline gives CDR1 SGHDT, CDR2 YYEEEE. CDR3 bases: TGTGCCAGCAGCTTTGGTCCAGGGTGGGGCGAGCAGTACTTC. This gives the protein CASSFGPGWGEQYF.

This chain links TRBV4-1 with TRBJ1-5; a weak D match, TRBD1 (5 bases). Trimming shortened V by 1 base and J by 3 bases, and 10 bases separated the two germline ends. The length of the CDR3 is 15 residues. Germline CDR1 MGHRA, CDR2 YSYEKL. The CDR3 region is CASSQGQPNNQPQHF. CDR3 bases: TGCGCCAGCAGCCAAGGACAGCCCAACAATCAGCCCCAGCATTTT.

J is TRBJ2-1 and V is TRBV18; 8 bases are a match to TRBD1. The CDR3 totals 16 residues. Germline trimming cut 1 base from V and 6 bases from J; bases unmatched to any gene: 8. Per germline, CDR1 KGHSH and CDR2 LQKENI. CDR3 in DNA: TGTGCCAGCTCACCACTCGGACAGGGAAATCTCAATGAGCAGTTCTTC. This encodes CASSPLGQGNLNEQFF.

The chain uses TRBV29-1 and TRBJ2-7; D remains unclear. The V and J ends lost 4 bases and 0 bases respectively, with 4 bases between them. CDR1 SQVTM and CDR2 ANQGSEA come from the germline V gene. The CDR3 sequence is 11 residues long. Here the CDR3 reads CSVASSYEQYF. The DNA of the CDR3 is TGCAGCGTTGCCAGCTCCTACGAGCAGTACTTC.

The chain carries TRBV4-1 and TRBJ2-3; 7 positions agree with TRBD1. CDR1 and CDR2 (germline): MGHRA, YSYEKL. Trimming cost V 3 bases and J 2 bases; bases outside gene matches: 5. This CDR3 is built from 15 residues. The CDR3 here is CASSHLTGTTDTQYF. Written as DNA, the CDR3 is TGCGCCAGCAGCCACCTGACAGGGACCACAGATACGCAGTATTTT.

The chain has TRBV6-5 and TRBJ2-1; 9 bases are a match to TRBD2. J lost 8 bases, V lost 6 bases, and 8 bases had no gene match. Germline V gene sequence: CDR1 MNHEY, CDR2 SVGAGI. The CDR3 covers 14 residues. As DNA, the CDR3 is TGTGCCAGCAGGGAGGTAGCGGGGGACCATGAGCAGTTCTTC. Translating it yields CASREVAGDHEQFF.

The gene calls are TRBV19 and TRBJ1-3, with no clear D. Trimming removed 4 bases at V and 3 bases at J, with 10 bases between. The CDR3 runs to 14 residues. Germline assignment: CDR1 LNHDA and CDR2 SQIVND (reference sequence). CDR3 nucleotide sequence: TGTGCCAGTAGTAAGACATTTTTTGGAAACACCATATATTTT. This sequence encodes CASSKTFFGNTIYF. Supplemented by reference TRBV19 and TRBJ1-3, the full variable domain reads DGGITQSPKYLFRKEGQNVTLSCEQNLNHDAMYWYRQDPGQGLRLIYYSQIVNDFQKGDIAEGYSVSREKKESFPLTVTSAQKNPTAFYLCASSKTFFGNTIYFGEGSWLTVV.

This CDR3 is CSASRGRTEAFF. CDR3 in DNA: TGCAGTGCTAGTCGAGGGCGAACTGAAGCTTTCTTT. The chain is built from TRBV20-1 and TRBJ1-1, with D uncertain. The ends were cut back, 3 bases at V and 5 bases at J, with 10 bases in the middle. The CDR3 sequence is 12 residues long. Germline CDR1 and CDR2: DFQATT and SNEGSKA (reference sequence).

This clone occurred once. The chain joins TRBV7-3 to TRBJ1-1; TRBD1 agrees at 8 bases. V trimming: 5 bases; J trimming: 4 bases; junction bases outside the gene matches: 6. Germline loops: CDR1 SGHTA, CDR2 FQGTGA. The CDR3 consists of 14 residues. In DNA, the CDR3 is TGTGCCAGCAGCCCCCGACAGGGGAGCACTGAAGCTTTCTTT. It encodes CASSPRQGSTEAFF.

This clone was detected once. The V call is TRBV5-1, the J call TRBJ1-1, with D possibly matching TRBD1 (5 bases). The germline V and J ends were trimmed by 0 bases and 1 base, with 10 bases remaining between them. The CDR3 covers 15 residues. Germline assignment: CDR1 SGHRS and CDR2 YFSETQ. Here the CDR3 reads CASSLVWQGNTEAFF. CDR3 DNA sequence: TGCGCCAGCAGCTTGGTTTGGCAGGGGAACACTGAAGCTTTCTTT. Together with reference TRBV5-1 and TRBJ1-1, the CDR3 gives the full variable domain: KAGVTQTPRYLIKTRGQQVTLSCSPISGHRSVSWYQQTPGQGLQFLFEYFSETQRNKGNFPGRFSGRQFSNSRSEMNVSTLELGDSALYLCASSLVWQGNTEAFFGQGTRLTVV.

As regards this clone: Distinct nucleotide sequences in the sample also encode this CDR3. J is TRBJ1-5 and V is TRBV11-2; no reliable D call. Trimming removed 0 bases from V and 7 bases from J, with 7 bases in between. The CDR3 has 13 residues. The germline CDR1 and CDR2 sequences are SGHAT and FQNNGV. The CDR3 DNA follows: TGTGCCAGCAGCTTAGATCGAGGGCAGCCCCAGCATTTT. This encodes CASSLDRGQPQHF.

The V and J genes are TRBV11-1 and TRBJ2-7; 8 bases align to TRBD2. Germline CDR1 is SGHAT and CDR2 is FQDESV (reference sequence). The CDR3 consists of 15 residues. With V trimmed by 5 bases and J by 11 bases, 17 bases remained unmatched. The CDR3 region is CASSPLGAGRAGEYF. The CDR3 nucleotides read TGTGCCAGCAGCCCTTTGGGGGCCGGGAGGGCCGGAGAGTACTTC. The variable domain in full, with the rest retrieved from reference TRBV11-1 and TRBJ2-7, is EAEVAQSPRYKITEKSQAVAFWCDPISGHATLYWYRQILGQGPELLVQFQDESVVDDSQLPKDRFSAERLKGVDSTLKIQPAELGDSAMYLCASSPLGAGRAGEYFGPGTRLTVT.

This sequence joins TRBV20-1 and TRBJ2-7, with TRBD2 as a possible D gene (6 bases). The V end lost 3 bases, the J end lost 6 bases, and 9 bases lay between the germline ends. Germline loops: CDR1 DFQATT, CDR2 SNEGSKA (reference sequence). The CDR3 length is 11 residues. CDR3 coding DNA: TGCAGTGCTAGGACTAGTAGCGAGCAGTACTTC. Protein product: CSARTSSEQYF.

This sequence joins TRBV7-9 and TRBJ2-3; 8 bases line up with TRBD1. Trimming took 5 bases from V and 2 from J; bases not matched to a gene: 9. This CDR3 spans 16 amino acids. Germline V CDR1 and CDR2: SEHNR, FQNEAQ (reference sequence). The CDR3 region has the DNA TGTGCCAGCAGCAAGACAGGGGACCCATACACAGATACGCAGTATTTT. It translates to CASSKTGDPYTDTQYF.

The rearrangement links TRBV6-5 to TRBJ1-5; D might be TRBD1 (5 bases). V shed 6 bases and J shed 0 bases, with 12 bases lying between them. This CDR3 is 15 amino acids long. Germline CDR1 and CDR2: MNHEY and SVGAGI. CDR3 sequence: CASRLQAYSNQPQHF. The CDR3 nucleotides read TGTGCCAGCAGACTACAGGCATATAGCAATCAGCCCCAGCATTTT.

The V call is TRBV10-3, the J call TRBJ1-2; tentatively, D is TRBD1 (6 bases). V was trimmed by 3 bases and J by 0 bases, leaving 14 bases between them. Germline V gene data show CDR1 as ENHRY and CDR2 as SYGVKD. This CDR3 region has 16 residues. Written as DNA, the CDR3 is TGTGCCATCAGTGATATCGGACAGAACCCTAACTATGGCTACACCTTC. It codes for CAISDIGQNPNYGYTF.

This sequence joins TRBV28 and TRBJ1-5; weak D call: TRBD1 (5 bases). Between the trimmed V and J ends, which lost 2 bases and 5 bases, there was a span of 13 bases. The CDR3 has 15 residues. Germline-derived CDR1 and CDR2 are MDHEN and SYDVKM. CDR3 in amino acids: CASSLAGRIDQPQHF. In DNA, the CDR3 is TGTGCCAGCAGTTTAGCAGGGAGGATTGATCAGCCCCAGCATTTT.

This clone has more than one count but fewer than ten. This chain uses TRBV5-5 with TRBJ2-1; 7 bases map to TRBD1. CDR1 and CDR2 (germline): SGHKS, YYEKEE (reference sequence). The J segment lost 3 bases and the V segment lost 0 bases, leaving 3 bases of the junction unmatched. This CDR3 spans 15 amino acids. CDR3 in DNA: TGTGCCAGCAGCTTGGAAGGGGGCGTCTACAATGAGCAGTTCTTC. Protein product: CASSLEGGVYNEQFF.

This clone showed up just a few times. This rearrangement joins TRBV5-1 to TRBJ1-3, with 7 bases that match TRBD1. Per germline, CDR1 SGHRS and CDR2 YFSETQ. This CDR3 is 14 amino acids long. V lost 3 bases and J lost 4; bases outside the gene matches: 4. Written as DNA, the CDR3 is TGCGCCAGCAGCTCGGGGGACAGCGGAAACACCATATATTTT. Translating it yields CASSSGDSGNTIYF.

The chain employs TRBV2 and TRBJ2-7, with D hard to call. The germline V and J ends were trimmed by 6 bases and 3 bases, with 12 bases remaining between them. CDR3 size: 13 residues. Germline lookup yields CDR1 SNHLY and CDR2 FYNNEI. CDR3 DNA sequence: TGTGCCAGCAGCCCTCAACCCTACTACGAGCAGTACTTC. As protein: CASSPQPYYEQYF.

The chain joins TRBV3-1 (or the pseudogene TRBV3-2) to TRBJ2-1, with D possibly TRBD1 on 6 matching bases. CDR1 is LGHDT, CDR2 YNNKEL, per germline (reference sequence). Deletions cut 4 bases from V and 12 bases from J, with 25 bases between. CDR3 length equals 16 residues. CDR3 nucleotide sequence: TGTGCCAGCAGCCCTCATGAAGGGACACATGGACAAGGGCAGTTCTTC. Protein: CASSPHEGTHGQGQFF.

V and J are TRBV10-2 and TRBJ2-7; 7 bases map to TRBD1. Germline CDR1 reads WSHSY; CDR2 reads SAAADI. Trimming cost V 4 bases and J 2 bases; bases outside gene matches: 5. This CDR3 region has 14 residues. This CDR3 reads CASSVRDSTYEQYF. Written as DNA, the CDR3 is TGCGCCAGCAGTGTCCGGGACAGTACCTACGAGCAGTACTTC.

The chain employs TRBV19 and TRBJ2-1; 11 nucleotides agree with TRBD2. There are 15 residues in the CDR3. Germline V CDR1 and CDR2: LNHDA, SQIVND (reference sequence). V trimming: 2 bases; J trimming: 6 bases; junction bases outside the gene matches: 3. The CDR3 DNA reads TGTGCCAGTAGTATATTCACTAGCGGGAGCAATGAGCAGTTCTTC. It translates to CASSIFTSGSNEQFF.

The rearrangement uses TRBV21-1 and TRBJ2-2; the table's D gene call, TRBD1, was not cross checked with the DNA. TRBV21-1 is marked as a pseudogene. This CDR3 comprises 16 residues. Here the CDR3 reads CASSADSGWGPGELFF. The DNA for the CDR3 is TGTGCCAGCAGCGCGGACAGTGGATGGGGGCCCGGGGAGCTGTTTTTT.

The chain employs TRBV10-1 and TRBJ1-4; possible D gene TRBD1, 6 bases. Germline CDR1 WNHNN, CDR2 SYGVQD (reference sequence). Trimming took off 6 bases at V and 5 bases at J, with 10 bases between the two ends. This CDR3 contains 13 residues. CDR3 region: CASSRTENEKLFF. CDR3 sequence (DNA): TGCGCCAGCAGCCGGACAGAAAATGAAAAACTGTTTTTT.

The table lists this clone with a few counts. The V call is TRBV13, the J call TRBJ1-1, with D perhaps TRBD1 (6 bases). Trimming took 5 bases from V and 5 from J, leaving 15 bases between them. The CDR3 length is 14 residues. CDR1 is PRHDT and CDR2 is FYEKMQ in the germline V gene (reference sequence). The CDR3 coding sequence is TGTGCCAGCAGCCCTTACCGCGGACAGACTGAAGCTTTCTTT. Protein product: CASSPYRGQTEAFF.

CDR3 region: CASSASLSTGELFF. For the CDR3, the DNA is TGTGCCAGCAGCGCCTCACTGTCCACCGGGGAGCTGTTTTTT. This sequence joins TRBV9 and TRBJ2-2; no reliable D call. Trimming took 3 bases from V and 4 from J, leaving 10 bases between them. CDR3 length equals 14 residues. Germline CDR1 and CDR2: SGDLS and YYNGEE.

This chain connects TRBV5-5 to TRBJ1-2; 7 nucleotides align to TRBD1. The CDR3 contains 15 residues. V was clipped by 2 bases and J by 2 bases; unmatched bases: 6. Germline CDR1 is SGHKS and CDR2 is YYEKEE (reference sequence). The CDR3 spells CASSFTGDANYGYTF. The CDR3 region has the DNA TGTGCCAGCAGCTTTACAGGGGATGCAAACTATGGCTACACCTTC.